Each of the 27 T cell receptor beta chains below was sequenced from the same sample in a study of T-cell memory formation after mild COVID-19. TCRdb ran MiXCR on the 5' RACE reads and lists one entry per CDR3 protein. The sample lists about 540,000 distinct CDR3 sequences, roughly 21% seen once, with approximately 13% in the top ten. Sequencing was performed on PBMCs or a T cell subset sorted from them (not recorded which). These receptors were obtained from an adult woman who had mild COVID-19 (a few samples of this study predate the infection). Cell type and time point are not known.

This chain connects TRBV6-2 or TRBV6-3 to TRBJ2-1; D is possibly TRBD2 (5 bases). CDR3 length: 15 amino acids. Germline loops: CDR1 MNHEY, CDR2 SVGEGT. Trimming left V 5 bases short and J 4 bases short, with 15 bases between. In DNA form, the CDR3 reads TGTGCCAGCAGTCAAGCCTTGGGAGATTACAATGAGCAGTTCTTC. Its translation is CASSQALGDYNEQFF.

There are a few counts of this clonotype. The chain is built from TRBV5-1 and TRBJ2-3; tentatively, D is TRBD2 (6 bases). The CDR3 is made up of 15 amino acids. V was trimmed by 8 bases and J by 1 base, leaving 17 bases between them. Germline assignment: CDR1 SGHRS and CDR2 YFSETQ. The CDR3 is CARVRRARGTDTQYF. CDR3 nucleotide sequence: TGCGCCAGGGTGCGGAGGGCGCGGGGCACAGATACGCAGTATTTT.

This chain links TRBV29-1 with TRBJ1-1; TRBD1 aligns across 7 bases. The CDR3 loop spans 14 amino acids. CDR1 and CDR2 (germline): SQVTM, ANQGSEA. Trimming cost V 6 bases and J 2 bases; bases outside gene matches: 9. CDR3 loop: CSVAGTDLNTEAFF. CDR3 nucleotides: TGCAGCGTCGCCGGGACAGACTTAAACACTGAAGCTTTCTTT.

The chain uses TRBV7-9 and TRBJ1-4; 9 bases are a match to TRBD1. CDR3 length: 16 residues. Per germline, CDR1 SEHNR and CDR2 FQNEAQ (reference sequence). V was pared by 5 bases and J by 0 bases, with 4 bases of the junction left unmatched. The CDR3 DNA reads TGTGCCAGCAGCATCCGGACAGGGGCAACTAATGAAAAACTGTTTTTT. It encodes CASSIRTGATNEKLFF.

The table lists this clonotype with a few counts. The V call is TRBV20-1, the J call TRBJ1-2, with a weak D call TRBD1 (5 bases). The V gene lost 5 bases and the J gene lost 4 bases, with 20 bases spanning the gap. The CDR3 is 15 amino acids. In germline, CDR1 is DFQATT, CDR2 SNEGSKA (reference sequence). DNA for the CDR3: TGCAGTGCTGAATCTTCAAGACAGCTAAGCTATGGCTACACCTTC. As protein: CSAESSRQLSYGYTF.

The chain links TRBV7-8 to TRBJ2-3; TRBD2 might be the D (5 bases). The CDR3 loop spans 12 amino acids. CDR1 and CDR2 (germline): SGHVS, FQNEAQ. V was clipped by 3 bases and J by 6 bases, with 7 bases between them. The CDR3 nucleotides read TGTGCCAGCAGCTTCGAGCGGGATACGCAGTATTTT. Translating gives CASSFERDTQYF.

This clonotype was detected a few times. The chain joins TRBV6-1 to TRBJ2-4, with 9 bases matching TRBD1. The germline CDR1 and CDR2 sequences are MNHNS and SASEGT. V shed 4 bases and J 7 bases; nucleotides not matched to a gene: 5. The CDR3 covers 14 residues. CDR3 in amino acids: CASSGTGEGNIQYF. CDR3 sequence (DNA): TGTGCCAGCAGTGGGACAGGGGAGGGTAACATTCAGTACTTC.

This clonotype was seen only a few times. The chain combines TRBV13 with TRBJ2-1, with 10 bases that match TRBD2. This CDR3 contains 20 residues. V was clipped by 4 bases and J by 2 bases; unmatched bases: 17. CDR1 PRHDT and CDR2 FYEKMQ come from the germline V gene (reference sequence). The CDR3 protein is CASSSTLVAGGHKTYNEQFF. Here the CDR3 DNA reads TGTGCCAGCAGCTCCACTCTAGTAGCGGGGGGACATAAGACCTACAATGAGCAGTTCTTC.

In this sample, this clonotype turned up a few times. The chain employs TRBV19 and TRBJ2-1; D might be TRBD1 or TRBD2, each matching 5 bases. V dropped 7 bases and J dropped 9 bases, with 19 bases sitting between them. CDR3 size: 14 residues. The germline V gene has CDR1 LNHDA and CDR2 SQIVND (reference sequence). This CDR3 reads CASNSRVGVGEQFF. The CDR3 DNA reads TGTGCCAGTAATTCCCGTGTGGGGGTCGGTGAGCAGTTCTTC. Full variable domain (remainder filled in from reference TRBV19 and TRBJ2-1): DGGITQSPKYLFRKEGQNVTLSCEQNLNHDAMYWYRQDPGQGLRLIYYSQIVNDFQKGDIAEGYSVSREKKESFPLTVTSAQKNPTAFYLCASNSRVGVGEQFFGPGTRLTVL.

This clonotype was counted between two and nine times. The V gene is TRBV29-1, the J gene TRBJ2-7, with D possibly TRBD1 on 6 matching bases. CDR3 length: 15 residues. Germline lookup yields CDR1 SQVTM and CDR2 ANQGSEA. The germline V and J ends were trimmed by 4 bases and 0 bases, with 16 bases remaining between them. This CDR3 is CSVVLNDRFSYEQYF. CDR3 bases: TGCAGCGTTGTACTGAATGACAGGTTCTCCTACGAGCAGTACTTC.

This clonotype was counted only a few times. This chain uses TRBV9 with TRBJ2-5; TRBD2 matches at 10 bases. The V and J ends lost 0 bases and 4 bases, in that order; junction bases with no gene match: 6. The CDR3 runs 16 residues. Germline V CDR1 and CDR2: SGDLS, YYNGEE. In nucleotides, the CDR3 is TGTGCCAGCAGCGTAGAGAGCGGGGGGGCCGTAGAGACCCAGTACTTC. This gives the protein CASSVESGGAVETQYF. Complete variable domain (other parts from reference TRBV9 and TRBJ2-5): DSGVTQTPKHLITATGQRVTLRCSPRSGDLSVYWYQQSLDQGLQFLIQYYNGEERAKGNILERFSAQQFPDLHSELNLSSLELGDSALYFCASSVESGGAVETQYFGPGTRLLVL.

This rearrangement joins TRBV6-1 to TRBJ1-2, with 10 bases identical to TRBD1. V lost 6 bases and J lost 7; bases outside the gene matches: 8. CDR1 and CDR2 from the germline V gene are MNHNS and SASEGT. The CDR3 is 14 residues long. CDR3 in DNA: TGTGCCAGCAGCCTATCGGGACAGGGGCTTGGCTACACCTTC. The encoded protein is CASSLSGQGLGYTF.

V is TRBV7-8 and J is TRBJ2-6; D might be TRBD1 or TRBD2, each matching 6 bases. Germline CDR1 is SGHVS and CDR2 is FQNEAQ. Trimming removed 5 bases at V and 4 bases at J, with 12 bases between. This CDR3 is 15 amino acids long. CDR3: CASSPGAWGANVLTF. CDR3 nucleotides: TGTGCCAGCAGCCCGGGGGCATGGGGGGCCAACGTCCTGACTTTC.

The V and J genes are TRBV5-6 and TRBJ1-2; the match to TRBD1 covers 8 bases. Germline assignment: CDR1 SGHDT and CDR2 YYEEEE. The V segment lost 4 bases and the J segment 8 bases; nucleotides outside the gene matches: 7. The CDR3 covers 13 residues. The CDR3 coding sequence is TGTGCCAGCAGCCTCCGGACAGGGCGAGGCTACACCTTC. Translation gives CASSLRTGRGYTF.

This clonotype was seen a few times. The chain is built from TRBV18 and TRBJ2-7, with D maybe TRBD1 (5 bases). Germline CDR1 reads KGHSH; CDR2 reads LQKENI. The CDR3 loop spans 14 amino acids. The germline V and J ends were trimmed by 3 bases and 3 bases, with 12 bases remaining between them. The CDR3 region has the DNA TGTGCCAGCTCACCCCCAATGGACAACTACGAGCAGTACTTC. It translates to CASSPPMDNYEQYF.

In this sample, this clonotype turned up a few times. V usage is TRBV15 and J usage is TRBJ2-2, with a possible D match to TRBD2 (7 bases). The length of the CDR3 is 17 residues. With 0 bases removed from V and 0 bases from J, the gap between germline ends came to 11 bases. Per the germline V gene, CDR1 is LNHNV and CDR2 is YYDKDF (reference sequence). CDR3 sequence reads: CATSRDRGGSNTGELFF. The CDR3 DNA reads TGTGCCACCAGCAGAGATCGCGGGGGCTCGAACACCGGGGAGCTGTTTTTT. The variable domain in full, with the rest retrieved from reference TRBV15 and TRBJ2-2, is DAMVIQNPRYQVTQFGKPVTLSCSQTLNHNVMYWYQQKSSQAPKLLFHYYDKDFNNEADTPDNFQSRRPNTSFCFLDIRSPGLGDTAMYLCATSRDRGGSNTGELFFGEGSRLTVL.

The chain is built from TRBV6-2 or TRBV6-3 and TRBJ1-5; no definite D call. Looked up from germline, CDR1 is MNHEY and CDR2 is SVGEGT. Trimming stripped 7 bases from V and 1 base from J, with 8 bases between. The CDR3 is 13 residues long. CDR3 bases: TGTGCCAGCAAGGCAGAGAGCAATCAGCCCCAGCATTTT. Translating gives CASKAESNQPQHF.

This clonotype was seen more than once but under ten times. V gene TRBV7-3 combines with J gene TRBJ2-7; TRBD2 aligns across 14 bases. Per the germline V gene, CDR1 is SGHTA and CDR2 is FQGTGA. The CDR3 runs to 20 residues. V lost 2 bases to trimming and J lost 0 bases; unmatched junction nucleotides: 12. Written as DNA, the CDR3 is TGTGCCAGCAGCTTAGGAGCCCACGGGACTAGCGGGGGAAGCTCCTACGAGCAGTACTTC. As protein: CASSLGAHGTSGGSSYEQYF. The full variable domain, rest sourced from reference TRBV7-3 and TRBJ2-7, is GAGVSQTPSNKVTEKGKYVELRCDPISGHTALYWYRQSLGQGPEFLIYFQGTGAADDSGLPNDRFFAVRPEGSVSTLKIQRTERGDSAVYLCASSLGAHGTSGGSSYEQYFGPGTRLTVT.

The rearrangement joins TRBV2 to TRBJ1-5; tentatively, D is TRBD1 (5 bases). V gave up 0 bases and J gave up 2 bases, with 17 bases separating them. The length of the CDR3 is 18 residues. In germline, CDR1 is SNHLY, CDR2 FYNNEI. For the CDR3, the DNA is TGTGCCAGCAGTGAAGCGCATGGGGGGGTTCGTGGCAATCAGCCCCAGCATTTT. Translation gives CASSEAHGGVRGNQPQHF.

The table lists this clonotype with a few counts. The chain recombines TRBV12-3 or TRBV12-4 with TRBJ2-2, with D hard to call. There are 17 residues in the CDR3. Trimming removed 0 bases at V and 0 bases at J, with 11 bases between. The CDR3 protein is CASSLAGIRANTGELFF. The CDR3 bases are TGTGCCAGCAGTTTAGCTGGAATTAGGGCGAACACCGGGGAGCTGTTTTTT.

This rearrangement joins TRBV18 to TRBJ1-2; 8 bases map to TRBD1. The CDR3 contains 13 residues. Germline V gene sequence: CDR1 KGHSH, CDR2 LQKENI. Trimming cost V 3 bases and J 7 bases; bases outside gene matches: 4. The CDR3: CASSPDRARGYTF. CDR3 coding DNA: TGTGCCAGCTCACCGGACAGGGCTCGTGGCTACACCTTC.

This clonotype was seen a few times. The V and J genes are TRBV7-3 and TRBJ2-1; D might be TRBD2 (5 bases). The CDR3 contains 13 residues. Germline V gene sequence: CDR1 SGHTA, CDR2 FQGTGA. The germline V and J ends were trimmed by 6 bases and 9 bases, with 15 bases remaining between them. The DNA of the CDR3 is TGTGCCAGCAGGTCCCCAGCAGAGGGTGAGCAGTTCTTC. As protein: CASRSPAEGEQFF.

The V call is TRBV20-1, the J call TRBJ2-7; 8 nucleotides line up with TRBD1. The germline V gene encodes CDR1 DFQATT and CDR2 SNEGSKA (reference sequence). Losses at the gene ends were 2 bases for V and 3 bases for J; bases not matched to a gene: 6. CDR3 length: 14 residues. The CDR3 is CSARNRQGHYEQYF. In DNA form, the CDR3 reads TGCAGTGCTAGAAACCGACAGGGGCACTACGAGCAGTACTTC.

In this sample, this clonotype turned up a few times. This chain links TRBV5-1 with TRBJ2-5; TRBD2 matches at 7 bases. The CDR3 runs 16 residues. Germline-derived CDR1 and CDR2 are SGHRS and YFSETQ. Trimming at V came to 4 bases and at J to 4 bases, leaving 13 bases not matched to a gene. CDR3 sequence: CASSDRYQLARETQYF. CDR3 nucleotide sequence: TGCGCCAGCAGCGATCGCTACCAACTAGCGCGAGAGACCCAGTACTTC.

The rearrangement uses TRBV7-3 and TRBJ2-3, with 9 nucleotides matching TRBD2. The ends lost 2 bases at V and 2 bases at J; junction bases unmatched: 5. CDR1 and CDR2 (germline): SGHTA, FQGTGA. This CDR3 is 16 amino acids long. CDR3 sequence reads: CASSLSSGINTDTQYF. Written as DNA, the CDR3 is TGTGCCAGCAGCTTATCTAGCGGGATTAACACAGATACGCAGTATTTT.

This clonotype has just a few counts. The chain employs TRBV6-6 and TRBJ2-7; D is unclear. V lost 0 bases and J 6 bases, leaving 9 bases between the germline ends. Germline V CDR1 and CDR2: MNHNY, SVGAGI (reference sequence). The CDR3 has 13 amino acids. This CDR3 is CASSYSSFAEQYF. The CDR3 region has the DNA TGTGCCAGCAGTTACTCGAGTTTCGCCGAGCAGTACTTC.

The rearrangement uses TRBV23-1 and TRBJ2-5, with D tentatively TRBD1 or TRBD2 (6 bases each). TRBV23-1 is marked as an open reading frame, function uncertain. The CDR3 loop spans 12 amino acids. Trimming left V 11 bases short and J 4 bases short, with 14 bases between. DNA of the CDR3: TGCGCCGGCGACAGGAGGGCAGAGACCCAGTACTTC. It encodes CAGDRRAETQYF.